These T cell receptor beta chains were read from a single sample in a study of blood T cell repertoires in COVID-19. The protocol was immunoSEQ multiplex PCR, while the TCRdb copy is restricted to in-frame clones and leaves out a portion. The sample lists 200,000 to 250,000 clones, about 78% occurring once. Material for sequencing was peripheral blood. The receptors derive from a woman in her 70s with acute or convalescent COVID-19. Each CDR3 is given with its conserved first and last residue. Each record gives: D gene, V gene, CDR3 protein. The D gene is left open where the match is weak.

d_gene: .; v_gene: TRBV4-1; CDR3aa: CASSQEGGKTTDTQYF
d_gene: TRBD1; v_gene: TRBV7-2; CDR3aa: CASSLTPTGGVTDTQYF
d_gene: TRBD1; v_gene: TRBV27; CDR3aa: CASRDRGAPQETQYF
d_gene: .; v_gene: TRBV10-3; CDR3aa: CAIRGEGGGQPQHF
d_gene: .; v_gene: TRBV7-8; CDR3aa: CASSLDWREQYF
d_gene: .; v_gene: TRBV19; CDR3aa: CASSITGTPYGYTF
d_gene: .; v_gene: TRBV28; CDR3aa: CASSLLLQPQHF
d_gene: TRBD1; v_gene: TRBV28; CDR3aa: CASRGDSYGYTF
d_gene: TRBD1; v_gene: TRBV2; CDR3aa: CASRRQGASDEQYF
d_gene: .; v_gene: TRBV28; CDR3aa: CASFGQSYGYTF
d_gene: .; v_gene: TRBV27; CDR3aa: CASSFRSVGGNTGELFF
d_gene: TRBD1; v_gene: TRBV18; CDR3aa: CASSPRRQGWGTEAFF